This T cell receptor (beta chain) comes out of a study of T-cell reconstitution after alpha-beta-depleted transplantation in children. The authors prepared the TCRbeta library with unique molecular identifiers. TCRdb fed the PCR reads into MiXCR, producing one record per CDR3 protein. Seen here are just over 950,000 distinct CDR3 sequences, roughly 29% observed once, and the top ten hold over 25%. This CDR3 spans 13 amino acids. The germline V gene has CDR1 MDHEN and CDR2 SYDVKM. The germline V and J ends were trimmed by 8 bases and 4 bases, with 15 bases remaining between them. Comments on this clonotype: Its specificity is not known.

Study findings and constraints: It was reported that alpha-beta T cells came from several hundred expanded graft clones (about two months after transplant). Diversity and T-cell counts at one year after transplant derived mostly from new T cells.

The sequencing used PBMCs, mostly from graft donor cells, collected 360 days after TCRalphabeta/CD19-depleted stem cell transplant. The clonotype originates from a boy in the first two years of life who had a stem cell transplant for SCID, so the T cells may come from the graft donor. This rearrangement joins TRBV28 to TRBJ2-7; unclear D gene. The DNA of the CDR3 is TGTGCCAGCGCCTCGAGCAGGTTTTACGAGCAGTACTTC. Translation gives CASASSRFYEQYF.